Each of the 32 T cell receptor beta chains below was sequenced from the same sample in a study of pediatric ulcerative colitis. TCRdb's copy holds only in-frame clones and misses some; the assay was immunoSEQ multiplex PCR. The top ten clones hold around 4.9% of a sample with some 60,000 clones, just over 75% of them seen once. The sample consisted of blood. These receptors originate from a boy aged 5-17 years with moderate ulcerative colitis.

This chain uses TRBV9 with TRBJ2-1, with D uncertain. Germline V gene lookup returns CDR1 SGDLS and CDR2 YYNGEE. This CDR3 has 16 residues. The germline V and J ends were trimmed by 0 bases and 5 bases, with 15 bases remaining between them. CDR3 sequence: CASSVGADTGNNEQFF. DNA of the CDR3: TGTGCCAGCAGCGTAGGGGCCGACACTGGAAACAATGAGCAGTTCTTC.

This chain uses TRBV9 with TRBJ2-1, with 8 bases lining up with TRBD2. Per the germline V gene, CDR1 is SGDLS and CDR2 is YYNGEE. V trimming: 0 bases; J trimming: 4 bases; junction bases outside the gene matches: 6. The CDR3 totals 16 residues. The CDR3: CASSVVDSGAYNEQFF. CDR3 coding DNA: TGTGCCAGCAGCGTAGTGGATAGCGGGGCGTACAATGAGCAGTTCTTC.

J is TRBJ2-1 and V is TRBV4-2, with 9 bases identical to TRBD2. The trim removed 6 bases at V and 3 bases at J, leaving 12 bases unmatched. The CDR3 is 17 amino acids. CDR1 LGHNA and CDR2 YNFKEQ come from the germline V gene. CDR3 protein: CASSSGGALSNYNEQFF. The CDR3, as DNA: TGTGCCAGCAGTAGCGGGGGAGCCCTGTCCAACTACAATGAGCAGTTCTTC.

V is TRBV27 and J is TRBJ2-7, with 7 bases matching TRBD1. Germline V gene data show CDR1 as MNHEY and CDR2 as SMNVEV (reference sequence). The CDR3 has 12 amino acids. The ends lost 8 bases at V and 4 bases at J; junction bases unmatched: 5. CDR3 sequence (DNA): TGTGCCAGCGGCCTACAGGGGTACGAGCAGTACTTC. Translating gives CASGLQGYEQYF.

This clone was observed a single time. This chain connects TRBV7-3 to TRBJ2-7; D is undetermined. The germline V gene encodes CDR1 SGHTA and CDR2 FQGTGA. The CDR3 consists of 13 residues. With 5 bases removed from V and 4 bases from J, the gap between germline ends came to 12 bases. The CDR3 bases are TGTGCCAGCAGCACGAGACCGGCGTACGAGCAGTACTTC. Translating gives CASSTRPAYEQYF.

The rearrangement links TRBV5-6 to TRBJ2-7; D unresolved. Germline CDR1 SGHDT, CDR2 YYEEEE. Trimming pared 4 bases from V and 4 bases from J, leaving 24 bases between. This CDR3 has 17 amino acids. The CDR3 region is CASSPRGLALAAYEQYF. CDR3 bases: TGTGCCAGCAGCCCCCGTGGTTTGGCGCTCGCGGCATACGAGCAGTACTTC.

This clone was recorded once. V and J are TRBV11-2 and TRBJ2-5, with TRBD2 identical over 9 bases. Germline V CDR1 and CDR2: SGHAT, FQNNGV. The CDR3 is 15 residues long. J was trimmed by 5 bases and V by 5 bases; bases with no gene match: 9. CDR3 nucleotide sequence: TGTGCCAGCAGCGCTAATAGCGGGAGTTCCGAGACCCAGTACTTC. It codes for CASSANSGSSETQYF.

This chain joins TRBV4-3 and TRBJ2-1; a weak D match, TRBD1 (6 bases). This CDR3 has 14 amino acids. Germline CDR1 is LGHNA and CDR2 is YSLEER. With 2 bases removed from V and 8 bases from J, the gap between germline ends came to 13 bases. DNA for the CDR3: TGCGCCAGCAGCCAAAACAGGGCTATCGATGAGCAGTTCTTC. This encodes CASSQNRAIDEQFF.

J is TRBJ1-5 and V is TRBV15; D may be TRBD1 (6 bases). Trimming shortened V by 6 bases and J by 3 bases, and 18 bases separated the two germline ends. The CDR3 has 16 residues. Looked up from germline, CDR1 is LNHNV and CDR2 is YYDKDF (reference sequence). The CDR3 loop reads CATSSSGGDNNQPQHF. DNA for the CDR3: TGTGCCACCAGTTCTAGTGGTGGGGACAACAATCAGCCCCAGCATTTT. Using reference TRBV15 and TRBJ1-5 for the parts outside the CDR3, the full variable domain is DAMVIQNPRYQVTQFGKPVTLSCSQTLNHNVMYWYQQKSSQAPKLLFHYYDKDFNNEADTPDNFQSRRPNTSFCFLDIRSPGLGDTAMYLCATSSSGGDNNQPQHFGDGTRLSIL.

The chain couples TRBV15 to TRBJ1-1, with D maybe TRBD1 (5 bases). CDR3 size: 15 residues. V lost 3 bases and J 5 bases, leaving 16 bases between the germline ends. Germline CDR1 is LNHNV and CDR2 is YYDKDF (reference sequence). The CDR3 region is CATSRDIFTRTEAFF. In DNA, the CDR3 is TGTGCCACCAGCAGGGACATTTTCACTAGGACTGAAGCTTTCTTT.

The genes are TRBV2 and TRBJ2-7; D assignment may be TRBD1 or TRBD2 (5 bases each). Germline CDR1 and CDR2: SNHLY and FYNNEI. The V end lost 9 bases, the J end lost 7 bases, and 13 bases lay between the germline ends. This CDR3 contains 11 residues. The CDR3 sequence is CARQQGREQYF. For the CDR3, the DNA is TGTGCCAGACAGCAGGGACGGGAGCAGTACTTC.

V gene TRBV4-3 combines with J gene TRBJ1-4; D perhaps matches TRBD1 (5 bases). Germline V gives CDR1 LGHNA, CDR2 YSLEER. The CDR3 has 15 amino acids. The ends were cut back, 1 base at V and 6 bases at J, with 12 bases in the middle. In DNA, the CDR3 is TGCGCCAGCAGCCAAGCCGGGACGGGAGATGAAAAACTGTTTTTT. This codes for CASSQAGTGDEKLFF.

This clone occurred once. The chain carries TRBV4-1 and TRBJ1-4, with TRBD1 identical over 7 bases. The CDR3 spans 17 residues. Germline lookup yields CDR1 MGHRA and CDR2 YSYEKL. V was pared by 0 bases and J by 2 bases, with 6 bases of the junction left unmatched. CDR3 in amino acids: CASSQDSNRGTNEKLFF. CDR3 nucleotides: TGCGCCAGCAGCCAAGACTCTAACAGGGGCACTAATGAAAAACTGTTTTTT.

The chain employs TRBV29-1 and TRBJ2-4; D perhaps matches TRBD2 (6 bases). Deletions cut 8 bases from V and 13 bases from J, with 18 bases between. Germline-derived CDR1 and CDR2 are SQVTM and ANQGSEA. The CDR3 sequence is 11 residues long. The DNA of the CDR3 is TGCAGCTTCCCTCACGGGGACTCGCAGTACTTC. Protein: CSFPHGDSQYF.

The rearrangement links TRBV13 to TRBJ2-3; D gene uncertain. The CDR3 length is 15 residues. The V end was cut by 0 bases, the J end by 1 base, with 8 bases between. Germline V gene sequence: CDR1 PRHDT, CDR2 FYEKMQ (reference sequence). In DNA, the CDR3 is TGTGCCAGCAGCTTAGGCGGCTTGGGCACAGATACGCAGTATTTT. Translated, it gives CASSLGGLGTDTQYF.

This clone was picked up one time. CDR3 protein: CASSPGTGGLSEQYF. The CDR3 bases are TGTGCCAGCTCACCGGGGACAGGGGGCTTGAGCGAGCAGTACTTC. This chain joins TRBV18 and TRBJ2-7; 12 nucleotides agree with TRBD1. This CDR3 has 15 amino acids. With V trimmed by 3 bases and J by 6 bases, 6 bases remained unmatched. Germline values: CDR1 KGHSH, CDR2 LQKENI.

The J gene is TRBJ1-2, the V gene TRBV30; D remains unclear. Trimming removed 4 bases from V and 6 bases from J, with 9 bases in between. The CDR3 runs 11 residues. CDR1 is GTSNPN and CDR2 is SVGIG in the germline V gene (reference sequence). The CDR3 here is CAWTGFDGYTF. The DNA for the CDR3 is TGTGCCTGGACAGGTTTTGATGGCTACACCTTC.

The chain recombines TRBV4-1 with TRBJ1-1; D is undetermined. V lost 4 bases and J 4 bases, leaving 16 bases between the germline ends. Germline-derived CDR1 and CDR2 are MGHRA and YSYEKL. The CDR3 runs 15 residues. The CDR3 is CASSREASLGTEAFF. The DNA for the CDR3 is TGCGCCAGCAGCCGCGAGGCCTCACTAGGCACTGAAGCTTTCTTT.

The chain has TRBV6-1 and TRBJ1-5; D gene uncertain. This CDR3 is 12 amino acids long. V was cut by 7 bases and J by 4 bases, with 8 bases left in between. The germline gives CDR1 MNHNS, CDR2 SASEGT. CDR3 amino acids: CASIRRNQPQHF. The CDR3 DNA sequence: TGTGCCAGCATTAGGAGAAATCAGCCCCAGCATTTT.

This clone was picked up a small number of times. As DNA, the CDR3 is TGTGCCAGCAGCTTCGAGGGGCGGGAGGGAGTCACTGAAGCTTTCTTT. Its translation: CASSFEGREGVTEAFF. The V gene is TRBV9, the J gene TRBJ1-1, with D possibly matching TRBD1 (5 bases). There are 16 residues in the CDR3. V lost 4 bases to trimming and J lost 4 bases, with 20 bases between them. Germline CDR1 is SGDLS and CDR2 is YYNGEE.

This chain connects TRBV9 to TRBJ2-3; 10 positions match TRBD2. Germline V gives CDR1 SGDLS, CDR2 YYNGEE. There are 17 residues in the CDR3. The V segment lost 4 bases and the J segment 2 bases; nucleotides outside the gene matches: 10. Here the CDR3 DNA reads TGTGCCAGCAGCTCCAAACTAGCGGGGCCCCACACAGATACGCAGTATTTT. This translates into CASSSKLAGPHTDTQYF.

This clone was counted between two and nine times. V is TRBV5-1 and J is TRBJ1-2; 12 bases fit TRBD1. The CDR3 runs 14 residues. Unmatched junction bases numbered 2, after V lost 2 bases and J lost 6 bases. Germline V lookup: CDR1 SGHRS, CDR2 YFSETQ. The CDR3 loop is CASSFGTGGNGYTF. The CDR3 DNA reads TGCGCCAGCAGCTTCGGGACAGGGGGCAATGGCTACACCTTC.

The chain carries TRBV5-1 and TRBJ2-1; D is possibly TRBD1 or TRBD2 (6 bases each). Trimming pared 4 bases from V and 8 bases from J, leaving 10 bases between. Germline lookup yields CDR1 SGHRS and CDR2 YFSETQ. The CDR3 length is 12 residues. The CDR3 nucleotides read TGCGCCAGCAGCACCGGGGGCTATGAGCAGTTCTTC. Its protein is CASSTGGYEQFF. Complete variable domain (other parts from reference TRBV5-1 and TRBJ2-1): KAGVTQTPRYLIKTRGQQVTLSCSPISGHRSVSWYQQTPGQGLQFLFEYFSETQRNKGNFPGRFSGRQFSNSRSEMNVSTLELGDSALYLCASSTGGYEQFFGPGTRLTVL.

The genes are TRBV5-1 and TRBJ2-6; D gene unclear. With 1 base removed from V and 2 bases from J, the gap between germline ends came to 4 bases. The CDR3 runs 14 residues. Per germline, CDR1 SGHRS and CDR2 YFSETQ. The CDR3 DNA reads TGCGCCAGCAGCTTGCTAACTGGGGCCAACGTCCTGACTTTC. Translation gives CASSLLTGANVLTF.

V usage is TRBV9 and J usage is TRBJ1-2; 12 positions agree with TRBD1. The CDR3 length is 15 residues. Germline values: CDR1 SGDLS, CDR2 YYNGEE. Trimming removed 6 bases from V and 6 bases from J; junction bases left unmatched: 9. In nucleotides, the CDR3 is TGTGCCAGCAATCTCCGGGGGACAGGGGGCGATGGCTACACCTTC. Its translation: CASNLRGTGGDGYTF.

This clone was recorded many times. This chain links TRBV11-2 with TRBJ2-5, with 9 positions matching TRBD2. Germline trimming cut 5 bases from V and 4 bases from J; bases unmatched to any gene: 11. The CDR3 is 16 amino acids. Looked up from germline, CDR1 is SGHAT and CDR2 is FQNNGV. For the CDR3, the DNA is TGTGCCAGCAGCGAGCGGGCGGGGGGGCCCTTAGAGACCCAGTACTTC. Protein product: CASSERAGGPLETQYF. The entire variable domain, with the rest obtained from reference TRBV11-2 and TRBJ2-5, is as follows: EAGVAQSPRYKIIEKRQSVAFWCNPISGHATLYWYQQILGQGPKLLIQFQNNGVVDDSQLPKDRFSAERLKGVDSTLKIQPAKLEDSAVYLCASSERAGGPLETQYFGPGTRLLVL.

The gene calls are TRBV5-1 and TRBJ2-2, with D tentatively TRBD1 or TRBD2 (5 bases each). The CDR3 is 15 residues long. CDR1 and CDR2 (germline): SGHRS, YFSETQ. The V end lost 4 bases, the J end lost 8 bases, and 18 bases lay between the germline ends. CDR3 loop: CASSPGTLSAGELFF. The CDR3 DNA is TGCGCCAGCAGCCCCGGGACCCTATCGGCGGGGGAGCTGTTTTTT.

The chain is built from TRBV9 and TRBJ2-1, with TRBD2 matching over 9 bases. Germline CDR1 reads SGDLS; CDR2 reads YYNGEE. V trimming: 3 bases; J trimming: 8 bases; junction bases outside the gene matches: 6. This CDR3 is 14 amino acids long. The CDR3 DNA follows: TGTGCCAGCAGCGGGTCGACTAGCGGCTATGAGCAGTTCTTC. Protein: CASSGSTSGYEQFF.

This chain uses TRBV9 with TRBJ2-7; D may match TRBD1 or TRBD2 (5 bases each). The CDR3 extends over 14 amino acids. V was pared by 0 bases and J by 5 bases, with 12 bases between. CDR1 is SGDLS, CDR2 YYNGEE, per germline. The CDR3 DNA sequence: TGTGCCAGCAGCGTAGGTCGGGGCTCTGACGAGCAGTACTTC. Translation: CASSVGRGSDEQYF.

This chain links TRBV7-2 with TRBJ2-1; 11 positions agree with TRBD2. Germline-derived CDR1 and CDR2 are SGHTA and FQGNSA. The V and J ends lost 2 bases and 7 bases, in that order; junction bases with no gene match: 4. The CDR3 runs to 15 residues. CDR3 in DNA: TGTGCCAGCAGCTTATTCCTAGCGGGAGGAAATGAGCAGTTCTTC. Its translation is CASSLFLAGGNEQFF.

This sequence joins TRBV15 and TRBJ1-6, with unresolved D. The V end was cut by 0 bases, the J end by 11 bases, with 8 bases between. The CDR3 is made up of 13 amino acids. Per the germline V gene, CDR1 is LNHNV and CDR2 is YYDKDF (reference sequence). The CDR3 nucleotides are TGTGCCACCAGCAGAGATCCATACCCACCCCTCCACTTT. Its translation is CATSRDPYPPLHF.

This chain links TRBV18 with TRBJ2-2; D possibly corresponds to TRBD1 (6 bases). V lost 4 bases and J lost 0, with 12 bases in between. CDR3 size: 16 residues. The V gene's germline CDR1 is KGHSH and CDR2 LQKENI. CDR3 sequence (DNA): TGTGCCAGCTCACGACAGGTTCTATCGAACACCGGGGAGCTGTTTTTT. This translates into CASSRQVLSNTGELFF. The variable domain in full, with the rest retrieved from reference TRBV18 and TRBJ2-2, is NAGVMQNPRHLVRRRGQEARLRCSPMKGHSHVYWYRQLPEEGLKFMVYLQKENIIDESGMPKERFSAEFPKEGPSILRIQQVVRGDSAAYFCASSRQVLSNTGELFFGEGSRLTVL.